Each of the 23 T cell receptor beta chains below was sequenced from the same sample in a study of blood T cell repertoires in COVID-19. Profiling relied on immunoSEQ multiplex PCR, and the TCRdb table lists in-frame clones only, not all of them. This repertoire shows over 200,000 clones, approximately 79% found once; its top ten account for approximately 5.4%. The sequencing input was peripheral blood. The receptors derive from a human donor in a cohort sampled during active COVID-19.

The chain joins TRBV28 to TRBJ1-5; perhaps TRBD1 as D (5 bases). The germline V gene encodes CDR1 MDHEN and CDR2 SYDVKM. V was clipped by 3 bases and J by 7 bases, with 16 bases between them. The CDR3 totals 15 residues. The CDR3 loop reads CASSFGGGNGQPQHF. The CDR3 nucleotides are TGTGCCAGCAGTTTTGGGGGGGGTAATGGACAGCCCCAGCATTTT.

The chain employs TRBV6-6 and TRBJ2-4; D is ambiguous. CDR3 length: 14 residues. Trimming took off 8 bases at V and 1 base at J, with 12 bases between the two ends. Germline V gene sequence: CDR1 MNHNY, CDR2 SVGAGI (reference sequence). CDR3 DNA sequence: TGTGCCAGCGGCCCCTCTGGCGCCAAAAACATTCAGTACTTC. This translates into CASGPSGAKNIQYF.

The chain has TRBV2 and TRBJ1-6; 7 nucleotides agree with TRBD1. The CDR3 contains 16 residues. Germline trimming cut 6 bases from V and 0 bases from J; bases unmatched to any gene: 5. The V gene's germline CDR1 is SNHLY and CDR2 FYNNEI. The CDR3 DNA follows: TGTGCCAGCAGGCCGGACAGGTTCTCCTATAATTCACCCCTCCACTTT. It translates to CASRPDRFSYNSPLHF.

In its sample, this clone was seen once. The chain has TRBV28 and TRBJ2-2; 11 bases fit TRBD2. With 6 bases clipped from V and 1 base from J, the junction kept 7 bases outside the gene matches. Germline values: CDR1 MDHEN, CDR2 SYDVKM. This CDR3 has 17 amino acids. The CDR3 DNA sequence: TGTGCCAGCAGCGACGGGACTAGCGGTCGGAACACCGGGGAGCTGTTTTTT. As protein: CASSDGTSGRNTGELFF.

The rearrangement uses TRBV10-2 and TRBJ2-1; TRBD2 aligns across 9 bases. The CDR3 loop spans 14 amino acids. Germline V gene sequence: CDR1 WSHSY, CDR2 SAAADI. V dropped 7 bases and J dropped 2; count of bases not matched to a gene: 3. The CDR3 DNA sequence: TGCGCCAGCACCGGACTAGCGCCCTACAATGAGCAGTTCTTC. The encoded protein is CASTGLAPYNEQFF.

The rearrangement uses TRBV30 and TRBJ1-2, with D possibly matching TRBD1 (6 bases). V was trimmed by 0 bases and J by 8 bases, leaving 10 bases between them. The CDR3 has 12 amino acids. Germline loops: CDR1 GTSNPN, CDR2 SVGIG (reference sequence). CDR3 in amino acids: CAWSVYGGGYTF. The CDR3 DNA reads as TGTGCCTGGAGTGTTTATGGGGGCGGCTACACCTTC.

The chain is built from TRBV18 and TRBJ2-5, with D uncertain. The CDR3 covers 15 residues. V was trimmed by 3 bases and J by 4 bases, leaving 15 bases between them. Germline V lookup: CDR1 KGHSH, CDR2 LQKENI. Written as DNA, the CDR3 is TGTGCCAGCTCACCGGCACCCCAGAGAGGAGAGACCCAGTACTTC. The encoded protein is CASSPAPQRGETQYF.

The CDR3, as DNA: TGTGCCAGCAGCCGCGCGGGGAGTTTGAACACTGAAGCTTTCTTT. Amino acid sequence: CASSRAGSLNTEAFF. The chain employs TRBV5-5 and TRBJ1-1; D unclear. Trimming removed 4 bases at V and 0 bases at J, with 13 bases between. Germline CDR1 reads SGHKS; CDR2 reads YYEKEE (reference sequence). The CDR3 runs 15 residues.

V and J are TRBV9 and TRBJ1-2, with 11 bases lining up with TRBD1. This CDR3 region has 16 residues. V shed 0 bases, J shed 7 bases, and the junction held 8 bases outside the gene matches. CDR1 and CDR2 (germline): SGDLS, YYNGEE. The CDR3 is CASSVVSGQGVGGYTF. CDR3 DNA sequence: TGTGCCAGCAGCGTAGTCTCGGGACAGGGGGTGGGTGGCTACACCTTC.

The chain couples TRBV6-6 to TRBJ1-3; 11 bases line up with TRBD1. CDR1 MNHNY and CDR2 SVGAGI come from the germline V gene (reference sequence). V shed 6 bases, J shed 2 bases, and the junction held 18 bases outside the gene matches. The CDR3 sequence is 20 residues long. The CDR3 loop is CASSARTGGVIEKAGNTIYF. The CDR3 region has the DNA TGTGCCAGCAGCGCCCGGACAGGGGGCGTAATTGAGAAAGCTGGAAACACCATATATTTT.

This CDR3 reads CASSLGTALFF. The CDR3 coding sequence is TGTGCCAGCAGTTTAGGGACAGCGTTATTTTTT. This chain connects TRBV12-3 or TRBV12-4 to TRBJ1-4; TRBD1 might be the D (6 bases). V was pared by 1 base and J by 17 bases, with 11 bases between. The CDR3 has 11 residues.

The rearrangement joins TRBV18 to TRBJ2-4; 7 nucleotides align to TRBD2. This CDR3 comprises 15 residues. The germline V gene encodes CDR1 KGHSH and CDR2 LQKENI. The J segment lost 6 bases and the V segment lost 3 bases, leaving 8 bases of the junction unmatched. CDR3 sequence: CASSPQGGRGNIQYF. DNA for the CDR3: TGTGCCAGCTCACCCCAGGGAGGGCGGGGAAACATTCAGTACTTC.

V usage is TRBV28 and J usage is TRBJ1-2; 7 nucleotides match TRBD1. Germline CDR1 and CDR2: MDHEN and SYDVKM. The CDR3 has 15 residues. V dropped 3 bases and J dropped 2; count of bases not matched to a gene: 6. In DNA, the CDR3 is TGTGCCAGCAGTTTCAAGGGGGCGGGGAACTATGGCTACACCTTC. Amino acid sequence: CASSFKGAGNYGYTF.

This clone was counted only a few times. The chain joins TRBV5-1 to TRBJ2-7; the D is unclear. Trimming took 2 bases from V and 2 from J, leaving 11 bases between them. Germline CDR1 reads SGHRS; CDR2 reads YFSETQ. The CDR3 consists of 14 residues. This CDR3 is CASSLVQAPYEQYF. CDR3 sequence (DNA): TGCGCCAGCAGCTTAGTCCAGGCTCCCTACGAGCAGTACTTC.

The chain links TRBV7-9 to TRBJ2-7; possibly TRBD1 for D (5 bases). CDR3 size: 14 residues. The V gene lost 1 base and the J gene lost 0 bases, with 7 bases spanning the gap. The germline CDR1 and CDR2 sequences are SEHNR and FQNEAQ (reference sequence). The CDR3 loop is CASSLGGNSYEQYF. The CDR3 DNA reads TGTGCCAGCAGCTTAGGGGGCAACTCCTACGAGCAGTACTTC.

This clone was observed a single time. The CDR3 region has the DNA TGTGCCAGCAGCTTAAGCAGGGTCTCCTACAATGAGCAGTTCTTC. Its translation: CASSLSRVSYNEQFF. V and J are TRBV7-2 and TRBJ2-1; weak D call: TRBD1 (5 bases). This CDR3 is 15 amino acids long. CDR1 SGHTA and CDR2 FQGNSA come from the germline V gene. V was cut by 2 bases and J by 0 bases, with 8 bases left in between.

This clone was recorded a few times. This chain uses TRBV5-1 with TRBJ2-7; 9 bases agree with TRBD1. This CDR3 has 14 amino acids. Unmatched junction bases numbered 6, after V lost 6 bases and J lost 2 bases. Germline V gene lookup returns CDR1 SGHRS and CDR2 YFSETQ. The DNA of the CDR3 is TGCGCCAGCAATTCCGGGACAGGGCCCTACGAGCAGTACTTC. Residues: CASNSGTGPYEQYF.

The chain joins TRBV10-3 to TRBJ2-7; D may be TRBD1 (6 bases). The CDR3 length is 14 residues. V was pared by 6 bases and J by 4 bases, with 16 bases between. Germline values: CDR1 ENHRY, CDR2 SYGVKD. As DNA, the CDR3 is TGTGCCATCAGGAGGAGTGGGGGCGAATACGAGCAGTACTTC. Translation gives CAIRRSGGEYEQYF.

This clone was seen only once. The chain links TRBV2 to TRBJ2-7; no clear D gene. Germline CDR1 SNHLY, CDR2 FYNNEI. The V end was cut by 4 bases, the J end by 0 bases, with 10 bases between. This CDR3 has 14 amino acids. The chain's CDR3 is CASSVSGFSYEQYF. CDR3 DNA: TGTGCCAGCAGTGTGTCTGGCTTCTCCTACGAGCAGTACTTC.

The chain recombines TRBV25-1 with TRBJ2-2; no firm D call. This CDR3 spans 16 amino acids. V dropped 5 bases and J dropped 1 base, with 14 bases sitting between them. The germline gives CDR1 MGHDK, CDR2 SYGVNS. This chain's CDR3 is CASSPIKAGNTGELFF. CDR3 DNA: TGTGCCAGCAGTCCTATTAAGGCAGGGAACACCGGGGAGCTGTTTTTT. The full variable domain, its missing parts supplied by reference TRBV25-1 and TRBJ2-2, is EADIYQTPRYLVIGTGKKITLECSQTMGHDKMYWYQQDPGMELHLIHYSYGVNSTEKGDLSSESTVSRIRTEHFPLTLESARPSHTSQYLCASSPIKAGNTGELFFGEGSRLTVL.

The chain is built from TRBV4-3 and TRBJ1-2; D call uncertain. Per the germline V gene, CDR1 is LGHNA and CDR2 is YSLEER. CDR3 length: 14 amino acids. V lost 0 bases and J 3 bases, leaving 8 bases between the germline ends. The CDR3 sequence: CASSQETEDYGYTF. CDR3 bases: TGCGCCAGCAGCCAAGAAACAGAAGACTATGGCTACACCTTC.

This rearrangement joins TRBV7-6 to TRBJ2-7; 7 nucleotides align to TRBD1. The CDR3 loop spans 15 amino acids. Germline V CDR1 and CDR2: SGHVS, FNYEAQ. Unmatched junction bases numbered 7, after V lost 5 bases and J lost 0 bases. CDR3 residues: CASSPRQGFSYEQYF. The CDR3 bases are TGTGCCAGCAGCCCTAGACAGGGCTTCTCCTACGAGCAGTACTTC.

The gene calls are TRBV28 and TRBJ2-2; D is perhaps TRBD2 (5 bases). The CDR3 runs 17 residues. CDR1 and CDR2 (germline): MDHEN, SYDVKM. Trimming shortened V by 1 base and J by 4 bases, and 16 bases separated the two germline ends. CDR3 DNA: TGTGCCAGCAGTTTATTGAAGGGAGCGACTATCACCGGGGAGCTGTTTTTT. It specifies CASSLLKGATITGELFF. Full variable domain (remainder filled in from reference TRBV28 and TRBJ2-2): DVKVTQSSRYLVKRTGEKVFLECVQDMDHENMFWYRQDPGLGLRLIYFSYDVKMKEKGDIPEGYSVSREKKERFSLILESASTNQTSMYLCASSLLKGATITGELFFGEGSRLTVL.